This entry lists 21 T cell receptor beta chains sequenced from one sample in a study of CD8+ T cells in alopecia areata. Extraction of RNA preceded its reverse transcription into cDNA, which served as the sequencing template. Measured with immunoSEQ multiplex PCR; TCRdb has only the in-frame clones, and not every one. The sample shows roughly 250,000 clones, around 67% of them seen only once. The specimen comprised CD4+ T cells sorted from blood, sampled at week 0. The receptors originated from a human donor with alopecia areata.

The chain employs TRBV10-2 and TRBJ2-7; 7 bases map to TRBD1. CDR1 is WSHSY, CDR2 SAAADI, per germline. The CDR3 runs 16 residues. The J segment lost 0 bases and the V segment lost 3 bases, leaving 8 bases of the junction unmatched. CDR3 amino acids: CASSEPRDSLSYEQYF. The CDR3 coding sequence is TGCGCCAGCAGTGAACCACGGGACAGCCTCTCCTACGAGCAGTACTTC.

The chain combines TRBV19 with TRBJ2-5; unclear D gene. Germline-derived CDR1 and CDR2 are LNHDA and SQIVND (reference sequence). The CDR3 loop spans 13 amino acids. Trimming took 3 bases from V and 5 from J, leaving 10 bases between them. CDR3 in amino acids: CASSIALQETQYF. In DNA, the CDR3 is TGTGCCAGTAGTATTGCGTTACAGGAGACCCAGTACTTC. The variable domain in full, with the rest retrieved from reference TRBV19 and TRBJ2-5, is DGGITQSPKYLFRKEGQNVTLSCEQNLNHDAMYWYRQDPGQGLRLIYYSQIVNDFQKGDIAEGYSVSREKKESFPLTVTSAQKNPTAFYLCASSIALQETQYFGPGTRLLVL.

The V and J genes are TRBV30 and TRBJ1-6, with 9 bases matching TRBD1. CDR1 and CDR2 from the germline V gene are GTSNPN and SVGIG (reference sequence). V lost 0 bases, J lost 7 bases, and 1 base stayed unmatched. The CDR3 extends over 14 amino acids. CDR3 DNA sequence: TGTGCCTGGAGTGTGGGGACAGGGAATTCACCCCTCCACTTT. It codes for CAWSVGTGNSPLHF.

The chain combines TRBV9 with TRBJ1-1; 7 positions agree with TRBD1. The ends lost 4 bases at V and 0 bases at J; junction bases unmatched: 3. The CDR3 sequence is 14 residues long. CDR1 is SGDLS, CDR2 YYNGEE, per germline. CDR3 DNA: TGTGCCAGCAGCAAAGGACAGGTGAACACTGAAGCTTTCTTT. It translates to CASSKGQVNTEAFF.

The chain is built from TRBV4-2 and TRBJ1-6, with unresolved D. Germline V lookup: CDR1 LGHNA, CDR2 YNFKEQ. V gave up 0 bases and J gave up 8 bases, with 11 bases separating them. This CDR3 comprises 15 residues. CDR3 DNA: TGTGCCAGCAGCCAAGAGGTTTTGGGCGATTCACCCCTCCACTTT. Translation gives CASSQEVLGDSPLHF.

V is TRBV6-5 and J is TRBJ2-5, with a tentative D call TRBD1 (7 bases). The CDR3 runs 14 residues. Per the germline V gene, CDR1 is MNHEY and CDR2 is SVGAGI. V was pared by 10 bases and J by 2 bases, with 17 bases between. Here the CDR3 DNA reads TGTGCCACCCTGGCAGGGGGGAATCAAGAGACCCAGTACTTC. Its protein product is CATLAGGNQETQYF.

This clone was detected only a few times. The J gene is TRBJ2-1, the V gene TRBV7-2; D unclear. CDR3 size: 15 residues. V gave up 5 bases and J gave up 1 base, with 12 bases separating them. Germline loops: CDR1 SGHTA, CDR2 FQGNSA. CDR3 bases: TGTGCCAGCAGCCTCTCTGGTACGTCCTACAATGAGCAGTTCTTC. Translation gives CASSLSGTSYNEQFF.

As to this clone: Other nucleotide sequences from this sample produce the same CDR3. The chain uses TRBV2 and TRBJ2-5; D is ambiguous. Trimming took off 4 bases at V and 1 base at J, with 4 bases between the two ends. This CDR3 spans 12 amino acids. CDR1 SNHLY and CDR2 FYNNEI come from the germline V gene. Written as DNA, the CDR3 is TGTGCCAGCAGTGCAGGCCAAGAGACCCAGTACTTC. This codes for CASSAGQETQYF. Full variable domain (missing parts from reference TRBV2 and TRBJ2-5): EPEVTQTPSHQVTQMGQEVILRCVPISNHLYFYWYRQILGQKVEFLVSFYNNEISEKSEIFDDQFSVERPDGSNFTLKIRSTKLEDSAMYFCASSAGQETQYFGPGTRLLVL.

V usage is TRBV27 and J usage is TRBJ2-3; the D is unclear. Germline CDR1 MNHEY, CDR2 SMNVEV (reference sequence). There are 14 residues in the CDR3. Trimming stripped 5 bases from V and 2 bases from J, with 11 bases between. The CDR3 is CASSLGVTTDTQYF. DNA for the CDR3: TGTGCCAGCAGTCTCGGCGTTACCACAGATACGCAGTATTTT.

CDR3 in amino acids: CAWSRPAGQGPNYGYTF. The CDR3, as DNA: TGTGCCTGGAGCCGACCGGCCGGACAGGGCCCTAACTATGGCTACACCTTC. The J gene is TRBJ1-2, the V gene TRBV30, with TRBD1 identical over 8 bases. CDR1 and CDR2 (germline): GTSNPN, SVGIG (reference sequence). This CDR3 has 17 residues. Unmatched junction bases numbered 12, after V lost 3 bases and J lost 0 bases.

This clone has more than one count but fewer than ten. The chain carries TRBV7-9 and TRBJ1-4, with D tentatively TRBD1 (5 bases). V dropped 5 bases and J dropped 8 bases, with 6 bases sitting between them. In germline, CDR1 is SEHNR, CDR2 FQNEAQ (reference sequence). This CDR3 region has 11 residues. CDR3 DNA: TGTGCCAGCAGCGGGACCGAAAAACTGTTTTTT. This encodes CASSGTEKLFF.

CDR3 amino acids: CASSFGLDTQYF. As DNA, the CDR3 is TGCGCCAGCAGCTTTGGGTTGGATACGCAGTATTTT. The J gene is TRBJ2-3, the V gene TRBV5-1, with D uncertain. This CDR3 region has 12 residues. The germline V gene encodes CDR1 SGHRS and CDR2 YFSETQ. With 2 bases removed from V and 6 bases from J, the gap between germline ends came to 7 bases.

V is TRBV7-9 and J is TRBJ2-1; 7 bases map to TRBD1. Germline V gives CDR1 SEHNR, CDR2 FQNEAQ (reference sequence). With 3 bases clipped from V and 4 bases from J, the junction kept 9 bases outside the gene matches. The CDR3 totals 16 residues. The CDR3 region is CASSFRTGTAYNEQFF. The CDR3 region has the DNA TGTGCCAGCAGCTTCCGCACCGGGACAGCTTACAATGAGCAGTTCTTC.

The chain joins TRBV30 to TRBJ1-1; no clear D gene. CDR1 and CDR2 from the germline V gene are GTSNPN and SVGIG (reference sequence). The V and J ends lost 2 bases and 5 bases respectively, with 9 bases between them. The CDR3 is 12 amino acids. CDR3 nucleotide sequence: TGTGCCTGGAGTTGGCAACCGACTGAAGCTTTCTTT. Its protein product is CAWSWQPTEAFF. Full variable domain (remainder filled in from reference TRBV30 and TRBJ1-1): SQTIHQWPATLVQPVGSPLSLECTVEGTSNPNLYWYRQAAGRGLQLLFYSVGIGQISSEVPQNLSASRPQDRQFILSSKKLLLSDSGFYLCAWSWQPTEAFFGQGTRLTVV.

The V gene is TRBV2, the J gene TRBJ2-2; D perhaps matches TRBD2 (5 bases). The CDR3 runs to 13 residues. V was cut by 6 bases and J by 2 bases, with 7 bases left in between. Germline loops: CDR1 SNHLY, CDR2 FYNNEI. The CDR3 region is CASRRDNTGELFF. The CDR3 DNA is TGTGCCAGCAGACGGGATAACACCGGGGAGCTGTTTTTT.

Details on this clone: Additional DNA sequences in this sample encode the identical CDR3. This chain joins TRBV30 and TRBJ1-5; D gene uncertain. Trimming pared 0 bases from V and 7 bases from J, leaving 4 bases between. The CDR3 loop spans 11 amino acids. From germline, CDR1 is GTSNPN and CDR2 SVGIG (reference sequence). The CDR3 here is CAWSVGQPQHF. As DNA, the CDR3 is TGTGCCTGGAGTGTTGGACAGCCCCAGCATTTT. Variable domain in full (rest from reference TRBV30 and TRBJ1-5): SQTIHQWPATLVQPVGSPLSLECTVEGTSNPNLYWYRQAAGRGLQLLFYSVGIGQISSEVPQNLSASRPQDRQFILSSKKLLLSDSGFYLCAWSVGQPQHFGDGTRLSIL.

The gene calls are TRBV25-1 and TRBJ1-2; 10 nucleotides align to TRBD1. The CDR3 covers 15 residues. Trimming cost V 3 bases and J 7 bases; bases outside gene matches: 8. Per the germline V gene, CDR1 is MGHDK and CDR2 is SYGVNS. DNA for the CDR3: TGTGCCAGCAGTGATAGAATGGGGACAGGGGCTGGCTACACCTTC. Its translation is CASSDRMGTGAGYTF.

J is TRBJ2-3 and V is TRBV4-1, with TRBD2 identical over 8 bases. The junction had 2 bases not matched to a gene; V was cut back by 1 base and J by 14 bases. CDR1 is MGHRA, CDR2 YSYEKL, per germline. This CDR3 has 11 amino acids. Here the CDR3 reads CASSQGTSRYF. The CDR3 nucleotides read TGCGCCAGCAGCCAAGGGACTAGCAGGTATTTT.

The count of this clone is one. V is TRBV30 and J is TRBJ1-1, with D perhaps matching TRBD1 (6 bases). Germline CDR1 is GTSNPN and CDR2 is SVGIG (reference sequence). The CDR3 has 14 residues. The V gene lost 4 bases and the J gene lost 7 bases, with 19 bases spanning the gap. In DNA, the CDR3 is TGTGCCTGGACCCGTCGGGGGGCTGTCAGTGAAGCTTTCTTT. Translating it yields CAWTRRGAVSEAFF.

This clone was observed a handful of times. V usage is TRBV14 and J usage is TRBJ2-4, with D hard to call. The length of the CDR3 is 11 residues. Germline V gene data show CDR1 as SGHDN and CDR2 as FVKESK. Trimming took off 1 base at V and 9 bases at J, with 4 bases between the two ends. The CDR3 DNA is TGTGCCAGCAGCCAAGGTCCCATTCAGTACTTC. Encoded protein: CASSQGPIQYF.

This clone was picked up a small number of times. The chain employs TRBV4-3 and TRBJ1-2, with TRBD1 matching over 10 bases. The CDR3 contains 15 residues. Looked up from germline, CDR1 is LGHNA and CDR2 is YSLEER. J gave up 10 bases and V 3 bases, and 11 bases lay outside the gene matches. The CDR3 nucleotides are TGCGCCAGCAGCCACAATCCCGGGACAGGGGATCCCTACACCTTC. Its protein product is CASSHNPGTGDPYTF.